In this sample, the clone carrying this TCR beta chain turned up many times. These data originate in a study of blood T cell repertoires in COVID-19. On the study more broadly: Samples came from the United States, Italy and Spain, spanning acute and convalescent COVID-19.

J was trimmed by 7 bases and V by 7 bases; bases with no gene match: 19. CDR1 is SQVTM, CDR2 ANQGSEA, per germline. The CDR3 totals 15 residues. Original analysis: Amplified reference gene primers provided the basis for estimating nucleated cell counts. TCRdb's copy holds only in-frame clones and misses some; the assay was immunoSEQ multiplex PCR. Clonal size and the V and J genes are those of that table, whereas D and trimming came from the DNA. The sample has roughly 180,000 clones, over 80% seen once. Seattle-derived patients entered the study during active infection and were followed longitudinally.

The source is a woman in her thirties or forties with COVID-19, enrolled during active disease. Sequencing input: peripheral blood. The chain combines TRBV29-1 with TRBJ2-7, with 7 bases that match TRBD2. As DNA, the CDR3 is TGCAGCGCGATAAAAGGCGGCGGGAGCCTCTATGAGCAGTACTTC. It translates to CSAIKGGGSLYEQYF.